Given below is one T cell receptor (beta chain) in context. The protocol was immunoSEQ multiplex PCR, while the TCRdb copy is restricted to in-frame clones and leaves out a portion. In the table there are around 130,000 clones, 85% to 95% of which are singletons. The CDR3 contains 14 residues. V lost 6 bases to trimming and J lost 1 base; unmatched junction nucleotides: 3. Germline CDR1 is MDHEN and CDR2 is SYDVKM. These data are taken from a study of T cell responses to AZD1222 COVID-19 vaccine. This TCR came from an adult in good health. The J gene is TRBJ2-7, the V gene TRBV28, with 10 bases fitting TRBD2. The sequencing here drew on peripheral blood, taken on day 0 of AZD1222 vaccination. As DNA, the CDR3 is TGTGCCAGCAGCCTACTAGCGGGATCCTACGAGCAGTACTTC. This encodes CASSLLAGSYEQYF.